This T cell receptor (beta chain) was captured in a study of blood T cells in healthy people across ages. The authors ran a second PCR of about 6 to 11 cycles using a sample-barcoded 5' primer and a J-beta primer mix. TCRdb reprocessed the 5' RACE reads via MiXCR and lists one record per CDR3 protein. The sample includes roughly 550,000 distinct CDR3 sequences, less than 25% of them seen just once. Germline V gene sequence: CDR1 SGHAT, CDR2 FQDESV (reference sequence). This CDR3 is 16 amino acids long. The V end was cut by 3 bases, the J end by 2 bases, with 13 bases between. The same data also contributed to another study, on T cells of mothers and their children.

The TCR sequence derives from a boy aged 10-17 years in good health. The chain couples TRBV11-1 to TRBJ2-2; possibly TRBD2 for D (7 bases). The specimen sequenced was blood. The CDR3 DNA reads TGTGCCAGCAGCTTGGGCGGGGGCCCTAACACCGGGGAGCTGTTTTTT. Amino acids: CASSLGGGPNTGELFF.